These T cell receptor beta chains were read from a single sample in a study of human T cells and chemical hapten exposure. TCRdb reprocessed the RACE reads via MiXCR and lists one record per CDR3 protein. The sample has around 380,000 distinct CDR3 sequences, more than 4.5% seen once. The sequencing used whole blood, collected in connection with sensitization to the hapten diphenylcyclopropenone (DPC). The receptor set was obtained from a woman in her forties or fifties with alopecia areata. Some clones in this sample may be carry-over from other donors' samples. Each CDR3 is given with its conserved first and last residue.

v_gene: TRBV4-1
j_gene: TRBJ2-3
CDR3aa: CASSLAGGRTDTQYF

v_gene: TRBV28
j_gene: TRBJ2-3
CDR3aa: CASSFPLREMADTQYF

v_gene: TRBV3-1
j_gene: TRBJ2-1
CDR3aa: CASSRLTGTRGGNEQFF

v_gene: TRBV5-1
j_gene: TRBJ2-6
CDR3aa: CASSLDSGANVLTF

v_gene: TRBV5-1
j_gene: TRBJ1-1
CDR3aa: CASSLAGSPEAFF

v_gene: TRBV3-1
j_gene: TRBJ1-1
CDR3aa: CASSQEMLVSLNTEAFF

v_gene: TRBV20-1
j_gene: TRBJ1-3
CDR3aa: CSTRDRYSGNTIYF

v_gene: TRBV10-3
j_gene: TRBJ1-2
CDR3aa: CAISDLGGELEGYTF

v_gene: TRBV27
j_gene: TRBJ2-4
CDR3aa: CASSSALGQGKNIQYF

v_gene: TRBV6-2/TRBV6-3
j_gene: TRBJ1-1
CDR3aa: CASSYSSRVNTEAFF

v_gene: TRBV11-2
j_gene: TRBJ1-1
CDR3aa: CATRGTGLTYEAFF

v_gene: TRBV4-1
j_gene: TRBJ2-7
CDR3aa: CASVDGGEQYF

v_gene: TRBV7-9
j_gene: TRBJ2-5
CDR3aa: CASSPKTSGRAMKTQYF